This T cell receptor (beta chain) was recovered during a study of patients and donors after allogeneic stem cell transplantation. This clonotype was counted ten times or more. CDR3 length: 13 residues. Germline V gene sequence: CDR1 ENHRY, CDR2 SYGVKD. V was shortened by 2 bases and J by 4 bases, with 9 bases between the two germline ends. TCRdb analysed the RT-PCR reads with MiXCR anew, one entry per CDR3 protein. The top ten hold approximately 2.5% of the sample, which has more than 75,000 distinct CDR3 sequences, 5% seen once. Sequencing used blood, either unsorted or a sorted T cell fraction (not recorded which). The chain uses TRBV10-3 and TRBJ2-7; possible D gene TRBD2, 6 bases. This receptor was obtained from a human donor who was either an allogeneic HSCT recipient or a stem cell or donor lymphocyte infusion donor (not recorded which). It is not recorded whose cells these are; they may come from a transplant donor. The CDR3 here is CAISETSRYEQYF. The CDR3 bases are TGTGCCATCAGTGAGACTAGCAGGTACGAGCAGTACTTC.